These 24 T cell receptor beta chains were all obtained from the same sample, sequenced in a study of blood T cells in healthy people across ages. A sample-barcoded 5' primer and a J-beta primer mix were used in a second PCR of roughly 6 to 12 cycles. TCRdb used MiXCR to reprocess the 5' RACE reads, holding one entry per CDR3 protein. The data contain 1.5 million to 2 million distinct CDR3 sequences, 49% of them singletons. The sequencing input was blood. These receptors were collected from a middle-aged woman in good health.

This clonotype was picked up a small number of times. Here the CDR3 reads CASSHVPDTQYF. In nucleotides, the CDR3 is TGTGCCAGCAGCCATGTACCAGATACGCAGTATTTT. The chain is built from TRBV14 and TRBJ2-3; D remains unclear. Trimming left V 3 bases short and J 4 bases short, with 5 bases between. Germline V CDR1 and CDR2: SGHDN, FVKESK. This CDR3 comprises 12 residues.

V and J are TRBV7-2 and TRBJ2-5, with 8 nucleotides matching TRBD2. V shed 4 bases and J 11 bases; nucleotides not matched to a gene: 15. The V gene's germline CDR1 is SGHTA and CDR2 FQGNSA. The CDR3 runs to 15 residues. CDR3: CASSSLGGVYNEQYF. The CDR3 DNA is TGTGCCAGCAGCTCCCTCGGGGGGGTCTACAATGAGCAGTACTTC.

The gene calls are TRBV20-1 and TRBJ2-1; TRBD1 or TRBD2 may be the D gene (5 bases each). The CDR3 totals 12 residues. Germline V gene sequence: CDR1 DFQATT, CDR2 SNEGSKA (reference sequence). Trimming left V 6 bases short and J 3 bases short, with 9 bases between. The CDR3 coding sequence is TGCAGTGCGTCGGGACGCTACAATGAGCAGTTCTTC. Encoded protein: CSASGRYNEQFF.

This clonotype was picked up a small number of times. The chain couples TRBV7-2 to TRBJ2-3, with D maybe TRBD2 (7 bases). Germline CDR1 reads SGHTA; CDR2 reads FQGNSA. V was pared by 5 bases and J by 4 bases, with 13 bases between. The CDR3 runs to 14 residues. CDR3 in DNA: TGTGCCAGCAGCACGGCGGGGGCCGCAGATACGCAGTATTTT. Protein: CASSTAGAADTQYF.

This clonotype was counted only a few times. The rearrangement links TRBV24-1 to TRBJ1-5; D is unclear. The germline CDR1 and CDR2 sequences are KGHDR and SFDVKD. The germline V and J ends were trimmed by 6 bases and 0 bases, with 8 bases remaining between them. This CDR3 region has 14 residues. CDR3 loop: CATSWAGSNQPQHF. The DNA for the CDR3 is TGTGCCACCAGTTGGGCCGGTAGCAATCAGCCCCAGCATTTT.

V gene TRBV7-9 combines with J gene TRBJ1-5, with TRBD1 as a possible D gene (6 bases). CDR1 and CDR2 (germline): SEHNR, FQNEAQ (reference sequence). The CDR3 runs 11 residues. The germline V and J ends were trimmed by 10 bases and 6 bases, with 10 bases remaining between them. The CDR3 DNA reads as TGTGCCACCGGGGGCAGTCAGCCCCAGCATTTT. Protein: CATGGSQPQHF.

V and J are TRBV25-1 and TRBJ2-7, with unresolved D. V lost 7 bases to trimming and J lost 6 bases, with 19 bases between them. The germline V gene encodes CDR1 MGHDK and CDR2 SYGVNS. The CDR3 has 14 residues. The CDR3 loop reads CASTVRTTCCEQYF. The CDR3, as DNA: TGTGCCAGCACTGTTAGGACGACCTGCTGCGAGCAGTACTTC.

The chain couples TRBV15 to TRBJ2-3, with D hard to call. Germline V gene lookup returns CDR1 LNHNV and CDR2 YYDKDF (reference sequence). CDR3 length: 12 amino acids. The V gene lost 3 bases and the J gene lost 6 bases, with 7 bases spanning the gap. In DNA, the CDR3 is TGTGCCACCAGCAGCATCGGGGATACGCAGTATTTT. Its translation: CATSSIGDTQYF.

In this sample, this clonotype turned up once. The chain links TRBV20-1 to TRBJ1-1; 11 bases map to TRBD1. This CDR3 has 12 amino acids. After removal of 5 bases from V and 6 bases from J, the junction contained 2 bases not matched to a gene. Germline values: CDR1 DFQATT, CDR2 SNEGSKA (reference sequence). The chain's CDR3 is CSARTGGSEAFF. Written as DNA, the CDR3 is TGCAGTGCTCGGACAGGGGGCTCTGAAGCTTTCTTT.

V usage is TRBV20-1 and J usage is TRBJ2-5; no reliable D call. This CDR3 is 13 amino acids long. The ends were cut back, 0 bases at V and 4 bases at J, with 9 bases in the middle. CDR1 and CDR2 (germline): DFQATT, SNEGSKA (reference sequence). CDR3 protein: CSARDRYLETQYF. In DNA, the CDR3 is TGCAGTGCTAGAGATCGATATCTAGAGACCCAGTACTTC.

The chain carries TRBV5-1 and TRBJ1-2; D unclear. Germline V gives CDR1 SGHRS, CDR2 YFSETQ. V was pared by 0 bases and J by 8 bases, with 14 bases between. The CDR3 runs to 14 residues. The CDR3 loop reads CASSLAPAFDGYTF. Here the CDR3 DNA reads TGCGCCAGCAGCTTGGCCCCGGCCTTTGACGGCTACACCTTC. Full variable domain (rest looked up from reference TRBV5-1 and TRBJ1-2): KAGVTQTPRYLIKTRGQQVTLSCSPISGHRSVSWYQQTPGQGLQFLFEYFSETQRNKGNFPGRFSGRQFSNSRSEMNVSTLELGDSALYLCASSLAPAFDGYTFGSGTRLTVV.

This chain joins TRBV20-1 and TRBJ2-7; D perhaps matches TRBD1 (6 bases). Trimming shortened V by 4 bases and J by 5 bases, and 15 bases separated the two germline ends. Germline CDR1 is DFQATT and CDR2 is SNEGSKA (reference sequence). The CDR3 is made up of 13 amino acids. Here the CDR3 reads CSATGTLSDEQYF. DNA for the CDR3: TGCAGTGCTACCGGGACACTCTCAGACGAGCAGTACTTC.

CDR3 residues: CASSDSGRPGMEPQHF. The CDR3 DNA reads as TGTGCCAGCAGCGATTCGGGACGCCCGGGAATGGAACCCCAGCATTTT. The chain uses TRBV3-1 and TRBJ1-5; a weak D match, TRBD1 (5 bases). The CDR3 consists of 16 residues. Germline V gene sequence: CDR1 LGHDT, CDR2 YNNKEL (reference sequence). V was shortened by 5 bases and J by 10 bases, with 24 bases between the two germline ends.

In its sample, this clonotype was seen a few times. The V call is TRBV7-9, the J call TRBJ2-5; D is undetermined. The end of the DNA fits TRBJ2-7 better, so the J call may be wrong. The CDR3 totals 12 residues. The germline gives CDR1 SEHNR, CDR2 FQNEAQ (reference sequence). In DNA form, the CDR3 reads TGTGCCAGCAGCTATGCTAGTGGCGAGCAGTACTTC. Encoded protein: CASSYASGEQYF.

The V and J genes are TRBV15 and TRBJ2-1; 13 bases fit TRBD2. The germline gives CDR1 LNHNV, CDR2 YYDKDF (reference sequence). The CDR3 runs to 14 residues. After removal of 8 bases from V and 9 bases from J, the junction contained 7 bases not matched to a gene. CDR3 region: CATVETSGGTEQFF. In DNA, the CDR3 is TGTGCCACCGTAGAGACTAGCGGGGGGACTGAGCAGTTCTTC. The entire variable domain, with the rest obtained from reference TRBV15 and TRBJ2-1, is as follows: DAMVIQNPRYQVTQFGKPVTLSCSQTLNHNVMYWYQQKSSQAPKLLFHYYDKDFNNEADTPDNFQSRRPNTSFCFLDIRSPGLGDTAMYLCATVETSGGTEQFFGPGTRLTVL.

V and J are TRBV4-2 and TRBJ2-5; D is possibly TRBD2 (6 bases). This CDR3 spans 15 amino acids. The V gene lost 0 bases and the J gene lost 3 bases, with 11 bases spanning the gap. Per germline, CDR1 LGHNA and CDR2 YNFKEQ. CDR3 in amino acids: CASSQEYGGEETQYF. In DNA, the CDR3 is TGTGCCAGCAGCCAAGAGTACGGGGGAGAAGAGACCCAGTACTTC.

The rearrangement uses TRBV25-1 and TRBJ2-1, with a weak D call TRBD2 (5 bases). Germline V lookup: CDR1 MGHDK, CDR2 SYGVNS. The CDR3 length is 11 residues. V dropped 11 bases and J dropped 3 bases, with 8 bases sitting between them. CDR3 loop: CACRGYNEQFF. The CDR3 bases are TGTGCCTGCCGGGGCTACAATGAGCAGTTCTTC.

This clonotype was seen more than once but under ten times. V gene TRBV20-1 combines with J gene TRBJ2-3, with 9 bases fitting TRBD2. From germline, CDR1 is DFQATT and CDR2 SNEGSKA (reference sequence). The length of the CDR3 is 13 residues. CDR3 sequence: CSCPSGVSDTQYF. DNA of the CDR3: TGCAGCTGCCCTAGCGGGGTATCAGATACGCAGTATTTT.

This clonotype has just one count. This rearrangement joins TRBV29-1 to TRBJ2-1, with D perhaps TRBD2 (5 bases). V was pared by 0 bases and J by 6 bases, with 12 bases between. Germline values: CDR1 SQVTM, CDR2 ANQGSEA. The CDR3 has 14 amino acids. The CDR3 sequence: CSVEDQVGSNEQFF. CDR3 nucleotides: TGCAGCGTTGAAGATCAGGTGGGGAGCAATGAGCAGTTCTTC.

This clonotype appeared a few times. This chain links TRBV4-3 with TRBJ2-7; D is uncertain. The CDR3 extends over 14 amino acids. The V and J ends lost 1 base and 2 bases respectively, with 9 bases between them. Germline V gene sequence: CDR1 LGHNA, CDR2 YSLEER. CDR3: CASSQVRTAYEQYF. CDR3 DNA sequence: TGCGCCAGCAGCCAAGTCCGCACAGCCTACGAGCAGTACTTC.

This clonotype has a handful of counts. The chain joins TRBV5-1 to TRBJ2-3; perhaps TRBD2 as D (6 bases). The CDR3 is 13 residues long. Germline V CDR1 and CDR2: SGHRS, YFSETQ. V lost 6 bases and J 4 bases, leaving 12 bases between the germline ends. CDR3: CASNSGSADTQYF. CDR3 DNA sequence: TGCGCCAGCAATTCCGGGAGCGCAGATACGCAGTATTTT. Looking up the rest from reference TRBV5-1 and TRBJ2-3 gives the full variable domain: KAGVTQTPRYLIKTRGQQVTLSCSPISGHRSVSWYQQTPGQGLQFLFEYFSETQRNKGNFPGRFSGRQFSNSRSEMNVSTLELGDSALYLCASNSGSADTQYFGPGTRLTVL.

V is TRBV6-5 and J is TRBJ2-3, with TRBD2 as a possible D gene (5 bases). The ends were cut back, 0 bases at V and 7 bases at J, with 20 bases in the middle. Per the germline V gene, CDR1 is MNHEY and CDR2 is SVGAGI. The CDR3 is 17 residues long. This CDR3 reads CASSYSEWGRGTNTQYF. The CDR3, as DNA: TGTGCCAGCAGTTACTCGGAATGGGGTCGGGGAACTAATACGCAGTATTTT.

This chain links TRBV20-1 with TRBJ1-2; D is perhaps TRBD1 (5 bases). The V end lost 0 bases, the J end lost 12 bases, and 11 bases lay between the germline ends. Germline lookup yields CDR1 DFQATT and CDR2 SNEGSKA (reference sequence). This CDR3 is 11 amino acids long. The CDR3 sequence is CSARDQGVDTF. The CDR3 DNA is TGCAGTGCTAGAGATCAGGGAGTCGACACCTTC.

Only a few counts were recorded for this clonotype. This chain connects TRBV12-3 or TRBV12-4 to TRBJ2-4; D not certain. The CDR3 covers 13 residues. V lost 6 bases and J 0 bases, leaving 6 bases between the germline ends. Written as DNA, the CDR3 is TGTGCCAGCAGCGTTCTAGCCAAAAACATTCAGTACTTC. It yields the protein CASSVLAKNIQYF.